The 13 T cell receptor beta chains below come from one sample, sequenced in a study of control samples from healthy donors and cancer patients. Sequencing was performed with immunoSEQ multiplex PCR; in TCRdb, only in-frame clones are kept and a portion is missing. The sample holds 55,000 to 65,000 clones, 70% to 90% seen once. Specimen: PBMCs. The receptors here all came from a woman aged 60-75 years with lung cancer.

The rearrangement joins TRBV11-2 to TRBJ2-1; 8 positions match TRBD1. Losses at the gene ends were 0 bases for V and 9 bases for J; bases not matched to a gene: 10. Germline lookup yields CDR1 SGHAT and CDR2 FQNNGV. This CDR3 spans 16 amino acids. This chain's CDR3 is CASSLEAIRGQGEQFF. CDR3 DNA: TGTGCCAGCAGCTTAGAAGCAATCAGGGGGCAGGGTGAGCAGTTCTTC.

The V and J genes are TRBV12-5 and TRBJ1-1, with D perhaps matching TRBD1 (6 bases). The CDR3 runs to 15 residues. The V and J ends lost 7 bases and 1 base respectively, with 16 bases between them. CDR1 and CDR2 from the germline V gene are LGHNT and FRNRAP. CDR3 protein: CASADKGGWNTEAFF. CDR3 nucleotide sequence: TGTGCTAGTGCCGATAAGGGGGGCTGGAACACTGAAGCTTTCTTT.

This chain uses TRBV7-6 with TRBJ2-3; 11 positions match TRBD2. Germline V CDR1 and CDR2: SGHVS, FNYEAQ. Germline trimming cut 5 bases from V and 4 bases from J; bases unmatched to any gene: 8. This CDR3 comprises 16 residues. The CDR3 region is CASSPMVGLAADTQYF. The DNA for the CDR3 is TGTGCCAGCAGCCCAATGGTGGGACTAGCGGCAGATACGCAGTATTTT.

This chain links TRBV5-1 with TRBJ1-3, with D hard to call. Germline-derived CDR1 and CDR2 are SGHRS and YFSETQ. The CDR3 loop spans 13 amino acids. V lost 1 base to trimming and J lost 7 bases, with 9 bases between them. The CDR3 sequence is CASSLNPDNTIYF. CDR3 coding DNA: TGCGCCAGCAGCTTGAATCCGGATAACACCATATATTTT.

The rearrangement links TRBV12-3 or TRBV12-4 to TRBJ1-1, with TRBD1 as a possible D gene (5 bases). V was shortened by 8 bases and J by 0 bases, with 10 bases between the two germline ends. CDR3 length equals 13 residues. In DNA, the CDR3 is TGTGCCAGCGGCTCCAGGGTGAACACTGAAGCTTTCTTT. Translated, it gives CASGSRVNTEAFF.

The V call is TRBV3-1 (or the pseudogene TRBV3-2), the J call TRBJ2-7; D call uncertain. The CDR3 is 13 amino acids. Trimming removed 0 bases at V and 4 bases at J, with 7 bases between. Per the germline V gene, CDR1 is LGHDT and CDR2 is YNNKEL (reference sequence). The CDR3 sequence is CASSQEGPYEQYF. Written as DNA, the CDR3 is TGTGCCAGCAGCCAAGAAGGACCTTACGAGCAGTACTTC.

This clone came up a few times. V gene TRBV2 combines with J gene TRBJ1-2; tentatively, D is TRBD1 (5 bases). There are 12 residues in the CDR3. The V gene lost 6 bases and the J gene lost 4 bases, with 9 bases spanning the gap. The germline gives CDR1 SNHLY, CDR2 FYNNEI. The DNA of the CDR3 is TGTGCCAGCAGGTCAGGGTTCTATGGCTACACCTTC. As protein: CASRSGFYGYTF.

The chain joins TRBV7-9 to TRBJ2-1; D not resolved. The V end lost 4 bases, the J end lost 9 bases, and 7 bases lay between the germline ends. The CDR3 is made up of 11 amino acids. The germline V gene encodes CDR1 SEHNR and CDR2 FQNEAQ (reference sequence). CDR3 sequence (DNA): TGTGCCAGCAGCTCAAGTCGTGAGCAGTTCTTC. The encoded protein is CASSSSREQFF.

The rearrangement joins TRBV6-5 to TRBJ1-2, with 10 bases identical to TRBD1. Germline V gene sequence: CDR1 MNHEY, CDR2 SVGAGI. CDR3 length: 15 amino acids. After removal of 5 bases from V and 6 bases from J, the junction contained 9 bases not matched to a gene. CDR3 sequence reads: CASSRTGQGIHGYTF. The CDR3 nucleotides are TGTGCCAGCAGTCGAACGGGACAGGGGATCCATGGCTACACCTTC.

This clone was counted only a few times. This chain joins TRBV9 and TRBJ2-2; the D gene could be TRBD1 or TRBD2 (6 bases each). The V and J ends lost 0 bases and 7 bases respectively, with 13 bases between them. The V gene's germline CDR1 is SGDLS and CDR2 YYNGEE. The CDR3 length is 15 residues. CDR3 DNA sequence: TGTGCCAGCAGCGTAGACCCGGGGGCGGTCGGGGAGCTGTTTTTT. Translating it yields CASSVDPGAVGELFF.

A remark on this clone: A junction end diverges from the germline sequence, so it may reflect a read error. This chain connects TRBV4-2 to TRBJ2-1; 9 bases agree with TRBD2. This CDR3 has 15 residues. CDR1 is LGHNA and CDR2 is YNFKEQ in the germline V gene. CDR3 sequence reads: CASGQEYGGRAGQFF. CDR3 in DNA: TGTGCCAGCGGCCAAGAGTATGGCGGGAGGGCGGGGCAGTTCTTC.

The chain recombines TRBV5-1 with TRBJ2-7, with 14 bases identical to TRBD2. V lost 4 bases to trimming and J lost 0 bases; unmatched junction nucleotides: 12. The CDR3 has 19 amino acids. Germline V gene data show CDR1 as SGHRS and CDR2 as YFSETQ. The CDR3 protein is CASSKGTSGSGLGSYEQYF. For the CDR3, the DNA is TGCGCCAGCAGCAAAGGGACTAGCGGGAGCGGATTGGGCTCCTACGAGCAGTACTTC.

This clone was detected once. The chain has TRBV7-2 and TRBJ1-4, with 7 bases aligning to TRBD1. The length of the CDR3 is 16 residues. The V and J ends lost 5 bases and 0 bases, in that order; junction bases with no gene match: 6. CDR1 and CDR2 from the germline V gene are SGHTA and FQGNSA. The CDR3 DNA reads as TGTGCCAGCAGCCAAGGACAGGCTGCAACTAATGAAAAACTGTTTTTT. Amino acids: CASSQGQAATNEKLFF.